A single sample gave rise to the 18 T cell receptor beta chains below, sequenced in a study of beta chain features in type 1 diabetes. Study-level findings and limits: All four CD4+ subsets from Type 1 diabetes patients carried moderately but significantly shorter TCRB CDR3s.

Of the isolated RNA, all was reverse transcribed, and so the sequenced material was expressed TCRB transcripts. TCRdb's table, derived via immunoSEQ multiplex PCR, lists solely in-frame clones and lacks some. This repertoire shows a few hundred thousand clones, about 10% found once; its top ten account for about 0.63%. Antigens of these TCRs are unknown. Sequenced material: central memory CD4+ T cells from blood. These receptors were taken from a man aged 25-45 years with type 1 diabetes.

The gene calls are TRBV7-7 and TRBJ2-1; TRBD1 aligns across 7 bases. Germline V CDR1 and CDR2: SSHAT, FNYEAQ (reference sequence). The trim removed 1 base at V and 9 bases at J, leaving 3 bases unmatched. The CDR3 has 13 amino acids. The CDR3 bases are TGTGCCAGCAGCTTAGACAGGGGCGGTGAGCAGTTCTTC. Translating it yields CASSLDRGGEQFF.

The chain recombines TRBV28 with TRBJ1-4; 8 bases agree with TRBD1. The V gene end was trimmed by 4 bases and the J gene end by 6 bases; junction bases not matched to a gene: 7. This CDR3 has 15 residues. Germline lookup yields CDR1 MDHEN and CDR2 SYDVKM. The CDR3 nucleotides read TGTGCCAGCAGTTCCCCCGGGACAGGCCATGAAAAACTGTTTTTT. Translated, it gives CASSSPGTGHEKLFF.

V and J are TRBV7-3 and TRBJ2-2; tentatively, D is TRBD1 (6 bases). The germline gives CDR1 SGHTA, CDR2 FQGTGA. The V end lost 4 bases, the J end lost 1 base, and 13 bases lay between the germline ends. This CDR3 region has 16 residues. CDR3 nucleotides: TGTGCCAGCAGCTACCGGGACATTCTGAACACCGGGGAGCTGTTTTTT. Its protein is CASSYRDILNTGELFF.

This clone was picked up a small number of times. The chain is built from TRBV4-1 and TRBJ1-4; the D gene is possibly TRBD1 (5 bases). Trimming cost V 0 bases and J 8 bases, with 16 bases left between them. This CDR3 has 16 amino acids. The germline gives CDR1 MGHRA, CDR2 YSYEKL. The CDR3 reads CASSQDQGGRGEKLFF. CDR3 coding DNA: TGCGCCAGCAGCCAAGATCAGGGAGGGAGGGGAGAAAAACTGTTTTTT.

This clone was observed once. V gene TRBV2 combines with J gene TRBJ2-1, with D perhaps matching TRBD1 or TRBD2 (5 bases each). Germline CDR1 SNHLY, CDR2 FYNNEI. V shed 6 bases and J shed 15 bases, with 30 bases lying between them. The length of the CDR3 is 16 residues. The CDR3 region is CASSPSEGNPRGRGFF. CDR3 coding DNA: TGTGCCAGCAGCCCCTCAGAGGGGAACCCTCGGGGTAGGGGGTTCTTC.

This clone has only a few counts. The V call is TRBV4-1, the J call TRBJ1-2; D is unclear. CDR1 and CDR2 from the germline V gene are MGHRA and YSYEKL. The CDR3 is 15 amino acids. V shed 4 bases and J shed 7 bases, with 19 bases lying between them. The CDR3 sequence: CASSLKSTSPGGYTF. CDR3 DNA sequence: TGCGCCAGCAGCCTCAAGTCGACATCACCCGGTGGCTACACCTTC.

This clone occurred a few times. The chain combines TRBV7-9 with TRBJ1-5; D gene ambiguous. Trimming took 5 bases from V and 4 from J, leaving 12 bases between them. This CDR3 is 14 amino acids long. Germline CDR1 is SEHNR and CDR2 is FQNEAQ (reference sequence). The CDR3 nucleotides are TGTGCCAGCAGCGTTTCATTGGGGAATCAGCCCCAGCATTTT. Translating gives CASSVSLGNQPQHF.

This clone was observed a handful of times. The genes are TRBV14 and TRBJ1-3; 7 positions match TRBD1. Germline V lookup: CDR1 SGHDN, CDR2 FVKESK. The junction had 6 bases not matched to a gene; V was cut back by 4 bases and J by 0 bases. This CDR3 contains 16 residues. CDR3 protein: CASSRGQFISGNTIYF. CDR3 nucleotide sequence: TGTGCCAGCAGCCGGGGACAGTTTATCTCTGGAAACACCATATATTTT.

This clone was seen more than once but under ten times. The chain employs TRBV21-1 and TRBJ2-1; the D call in the table, TRBD2, was not verified against the DNA. TRBV21-1 is designated a pseudogene. There are 15 residues in the CDR3. The CDR3 protein is CASSRLAGGHNEQFF. The CDR3 coding sequence is TGTGCCAGCAGCAGACTAGCGGGGGGGCACAATGAGCAGTTCTTC.

In this sample, this clone turned up many times. The genes are TRBV29-1 and TRBJ1-1; D is perhaps TRBD1 (5 bases). The germline CDR1 and CDR2 sequences are SQVTM and ANQGSEA. The V gene lost 6 bases and the J gene lost 4 bases, with 12 bases spanning the gap. The length of the CDR3 is 12 residues. DNA of the CDR3: TGCAGCGTCGGGACGAGAGGCACTGAAGCTTTCTTT. It translates to CSVGTRGTEAFF.

This chain uses TRBV30 with TRBJ1-2; D remains unclear. The V gene lost 0 bases and the J gene lost 4 bases, with 9 bases spanning the gap. The germline gives CDR1 GTSNPN, CDR2 SVGIG (reference sequence). The CDR3 contains 13 residues. The CDR3 coding sequence is TGTGCCTGGAGTGTCCGGCAGGCCTATGGCTACACCTTC. Amino acid sequence: CAWSVRQAYGYTF.

The chain combines TRBV18 with TRBJ1-1; D unresolved. Germline loops: CDR1 KGHSH, CDR2 LQKENI. The V gene lost 4 bases and the J gene lost 0 bases, with 9 bases spanning the gap. The CDR3 contains 14 residues. The CDR3 DNA follows: TGTGCCAGCTCACGCGACATGATGAACACTGAAGCTTTCTTT. Translated, it gives CASSRDMMNTEAFF.

This clone was detected a few times. One end of the junction does not line up with germline, which may come from a read error. This chain links TRBV5-4 with TRBJ1-2, with D hard to call. The CDR3 totals 12 residues. The germline gives CDR1 SGHNT, CDR2 YYREEE (reference sequence). The CDR3 coding sequence is TGCGCCAGCAGCCGCGGAGGCTATGGCTACACCTTC. Its protein is CASSRGGYGYTF.

This rearrangement joins TRBV7-2 to TRBJ1-1; perhaps TRBD1 as D (6 bases). Germline V gene sequence: CDR1 SGHTA, CDR2 FQGNSA. This CDR3 spans 14 amino acids. The V end lost 6 bases, the J end lost 1 base, and 12 bases lay between the germline ends. The CDR3 sequence: CASSPGQKNTEAFF. Written as DNA, the CDR3 is TGTGCCAGCAGTCCCGGACAGAAGAACACTGAAGCTTTCTTT.

This chain connects TRBV7-9 to TRBJ2-7, with TRBD2 as a possible D gene (5 bases). Germline assignment: CDR1 SEHNR and CDR2 FQNEAQ (reference sequence). V lost 3 bases and J 4 bases, leaving 22 bases between the germline ends. The CDR3 totals 17 residues. The CDR3: CASSFSHKGAPLYEQYF. DNA for the CDR3: TGTGCCAGCAGCTTTTCTCACAAGGGAGCTCCTCTGTACGAGCAGTACTTC.

This clone has a handful of counts. The chain links TRBV5-1 to TRBJ2-1; D ambiguous. The CDR3 extends over 14 amino acids. Germline V gene lookup returns CDR1 SGHRS and CDR2 YFSETQ. The V and J ends lost 1 base and 6 bases respectively, with 11 bases between them. For the CDR3, the DNA is TGCGCCAGCAGCTTGACTGCGACCCCCAATGAGCAGTTCTTC. Translation: CASSLTATPNEQFF.

In regard to this clone: The junction departs from germline at one end; a sequencing error may be responsible. CDR3 sequence reads: CASTPGGELADTQYF. In DNA form, the CDR3 reads TGTGCCAGCACACCAGGGGGCGAGCTGGCAGATACGCAGTATTTT. The V and J genes are TRBV18 and TRBJ2-3; 8 bases are shared with TRBD1. The CDR3 is 15 amino acids. The germline V gene has CDR1 KGHSH and CDR2 LQKENI.

The DNA of the CDR3 is TGTGCCAATTCGGGAGGTAGCTCCTACAATGAGCAGTTCTTC. Amino acid sequence: CANSGGSSYNEQFF. This chain connects TRBV10-3 to TRBJ2-1, with 7 bases lining up with TRBD2. The CDR3 is made up of 14 amino acids. V gave up 10 bases and J gave up 0 bases; unmatched junction bases: 6. Germline CDR1 is ENHRY and CDR2 is SYGVKD.